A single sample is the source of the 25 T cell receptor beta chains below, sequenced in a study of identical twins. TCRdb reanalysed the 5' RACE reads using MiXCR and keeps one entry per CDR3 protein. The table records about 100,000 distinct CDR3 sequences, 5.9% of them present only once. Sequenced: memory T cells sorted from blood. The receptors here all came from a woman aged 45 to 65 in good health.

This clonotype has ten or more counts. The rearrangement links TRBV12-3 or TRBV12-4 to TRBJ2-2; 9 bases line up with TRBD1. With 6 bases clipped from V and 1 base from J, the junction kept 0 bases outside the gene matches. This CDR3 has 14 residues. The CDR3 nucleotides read TGTGCCAGCAGGGGACAGGGGAACACCGGGGAGCTGTTTTTT. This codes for CASRGQGNTGELFF.

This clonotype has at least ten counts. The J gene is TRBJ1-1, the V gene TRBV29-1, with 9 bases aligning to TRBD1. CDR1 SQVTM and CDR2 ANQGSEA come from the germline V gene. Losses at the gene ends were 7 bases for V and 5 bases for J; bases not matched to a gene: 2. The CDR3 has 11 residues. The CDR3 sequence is CSGGQGTEAFF. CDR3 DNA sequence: TGCAGCGGGGGACAGGGAACTGAAGCTTTCTTT.

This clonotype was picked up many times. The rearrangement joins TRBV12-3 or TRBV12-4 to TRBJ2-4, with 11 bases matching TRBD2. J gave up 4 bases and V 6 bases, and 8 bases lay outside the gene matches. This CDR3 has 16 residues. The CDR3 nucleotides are TGTGCCAGCAGATTTAGCGGGAGGGGGGGAAAAAACATTCAGTACTTC. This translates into CASRFSGRGGKNIQYF.

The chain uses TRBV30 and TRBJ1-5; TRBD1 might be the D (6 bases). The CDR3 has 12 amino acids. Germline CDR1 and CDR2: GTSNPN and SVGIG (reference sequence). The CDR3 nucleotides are TGTGCGACGGGGGCAGATGGGCAGCCCCAGCATTTT. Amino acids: CATGADGQPQHF.

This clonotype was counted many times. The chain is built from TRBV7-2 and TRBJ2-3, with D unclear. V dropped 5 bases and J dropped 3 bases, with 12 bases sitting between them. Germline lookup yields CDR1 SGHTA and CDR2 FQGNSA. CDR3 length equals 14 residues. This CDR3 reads CASSPGFETDTQYF. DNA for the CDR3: TGTGCCAGCAGCCCCGGTTTCGAGACAGATACGCAGTATTTT.

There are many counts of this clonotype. CDR3: CASSLGGRVQQPQHF. The CDR3 DNA follows: TGTGCCAGCAGCTTAGGTGGCAGGGTTCAGCAGCCCCAGCATTTT. The rearrangement joins TRBV7-4 to TRBJ1-5; D might be TRBD1 (5 bases). This CDR3 has 15 amino acids. Germline values: CDR1 SGHVT, CDR2 SQSDAQ. V lost 1 base to trimming and J lost 7 bases, with 14 bases between them. The variable domain in full, with the rest retrieved from reference TRBV7-4 and TRBJ1-5, is GAGVSQSPRYKVAKRGRDVALRCDSISGHVTLYWYRQTLGQGSEVLTYSQSDAQRDKSGRPSGRFSAERPERSVSTLKIQRTEQGDSAVYLCASSLGGRVQQPQHFGDGTRLSIL.

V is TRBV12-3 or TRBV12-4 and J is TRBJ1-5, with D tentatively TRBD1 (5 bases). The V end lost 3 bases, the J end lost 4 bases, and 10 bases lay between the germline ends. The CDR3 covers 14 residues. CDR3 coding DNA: TGTGCCAGCAGTTTCGACAGCGGGAATCAGCCCCAGCATTTT. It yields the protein CASSFDSGNQPQHF.

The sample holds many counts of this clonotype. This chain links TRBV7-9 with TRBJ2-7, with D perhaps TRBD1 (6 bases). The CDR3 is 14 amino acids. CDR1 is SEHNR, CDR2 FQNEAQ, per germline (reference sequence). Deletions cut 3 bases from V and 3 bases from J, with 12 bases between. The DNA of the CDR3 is TGTGCCAGCAGCTTTTCGGGACAAAGCTACGAGCAGTACTTC. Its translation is CASSFSGQSYEQYF.

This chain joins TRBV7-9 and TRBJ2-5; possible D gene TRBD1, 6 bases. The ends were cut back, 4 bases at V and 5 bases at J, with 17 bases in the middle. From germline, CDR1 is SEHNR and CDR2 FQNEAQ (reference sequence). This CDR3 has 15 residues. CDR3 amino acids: CASSSRQVKGETQYF. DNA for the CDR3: TGTGCCAGCAGCTCCCGACAGGTCAAAGGGGAGACCCAGTACTTC.

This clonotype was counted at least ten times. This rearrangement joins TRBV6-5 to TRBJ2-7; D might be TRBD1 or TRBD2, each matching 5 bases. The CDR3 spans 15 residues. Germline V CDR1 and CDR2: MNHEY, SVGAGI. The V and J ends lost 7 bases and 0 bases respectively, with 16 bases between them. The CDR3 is CASTPSGTSSYEQYF. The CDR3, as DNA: TGTGCCAGCACCCCGTCCGGGACCTCCTCCTACGAGCAGTACTTC.

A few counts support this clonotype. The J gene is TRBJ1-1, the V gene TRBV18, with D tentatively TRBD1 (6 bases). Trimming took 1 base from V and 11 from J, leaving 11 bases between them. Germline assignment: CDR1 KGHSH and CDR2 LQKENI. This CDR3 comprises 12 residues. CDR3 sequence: CASSPRPGEAFF. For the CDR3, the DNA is TGTGCCAGCTCACCACGGCCAGGGGAGGCTTTCTTT.

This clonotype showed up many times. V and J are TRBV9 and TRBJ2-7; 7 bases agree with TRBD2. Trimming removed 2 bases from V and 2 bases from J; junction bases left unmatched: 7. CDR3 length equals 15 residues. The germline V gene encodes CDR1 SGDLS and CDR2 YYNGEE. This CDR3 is CASSVRGSGTYEQYF. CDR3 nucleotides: TGTGCCAGCAGCGTTCGCGGGAGTGGCACCTACGAGCAGTACTTC.

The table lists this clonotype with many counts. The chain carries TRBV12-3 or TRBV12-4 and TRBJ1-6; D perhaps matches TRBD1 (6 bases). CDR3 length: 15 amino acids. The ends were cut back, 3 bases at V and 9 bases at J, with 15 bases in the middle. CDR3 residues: CASSFGTQSGSPLHF. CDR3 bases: TGTGCCAGCAGTTTTGGGACACAAAGCGGTTCACCCCTCCACTTT.

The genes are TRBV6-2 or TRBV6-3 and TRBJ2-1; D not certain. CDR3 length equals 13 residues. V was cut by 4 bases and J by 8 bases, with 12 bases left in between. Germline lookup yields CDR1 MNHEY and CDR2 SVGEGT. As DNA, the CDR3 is TGTGCCAGCAGTTCCACCACTGGCCATGAGCAGTTCTTC. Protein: CASSSTTGHEQFF.

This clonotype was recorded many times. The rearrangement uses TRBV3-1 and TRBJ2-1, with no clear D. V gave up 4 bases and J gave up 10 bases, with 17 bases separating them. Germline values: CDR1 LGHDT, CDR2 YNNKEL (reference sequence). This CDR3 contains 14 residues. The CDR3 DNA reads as TGTGCCAGCAGCCGACTCCTTTTAGCCGGGGAGCAGTTCTTC. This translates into CASSRLLLAGEQFF.

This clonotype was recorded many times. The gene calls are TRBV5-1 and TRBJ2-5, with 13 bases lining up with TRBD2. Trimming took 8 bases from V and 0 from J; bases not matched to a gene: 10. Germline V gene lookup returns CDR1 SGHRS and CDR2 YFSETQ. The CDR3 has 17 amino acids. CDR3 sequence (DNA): TGCGCCAGTCCACTAGCGGGAGGGCCAGGGTACCAAGAGACCCAGTACTTC. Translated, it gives CASPLAGGPGYQETQYF.

The CDR3 reads CASSLWARSSYEQYF. The CDR3 DNA sequence: TGTGCCAGCAGCTTGTGGGCGAGAAGCTCCTACGAGCAGTACTTC. V gene TRBV5-6 combines with J gene TRBJ2-7; no clear D gene. The CDR3 sequence is 15 residues long. Trimming took off 1 base at V and 0 bases at J, with 11 bases between the two ends. Germline V CDR1 and CDR2: SGHDT, YYEEEE.

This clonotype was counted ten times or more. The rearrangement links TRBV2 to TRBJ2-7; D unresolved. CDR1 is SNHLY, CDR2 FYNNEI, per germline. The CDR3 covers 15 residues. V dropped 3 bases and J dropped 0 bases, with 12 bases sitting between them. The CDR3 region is CASSEYLMNSYEQYV. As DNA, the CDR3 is TGTGCCAGCAGTGAGTATCTCATGAACTCCTACGAGCAGTACGTC.

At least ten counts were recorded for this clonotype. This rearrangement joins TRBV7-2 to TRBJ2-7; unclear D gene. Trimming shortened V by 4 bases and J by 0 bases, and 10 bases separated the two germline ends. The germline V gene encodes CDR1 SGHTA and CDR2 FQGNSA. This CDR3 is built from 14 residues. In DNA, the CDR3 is TGTGCCAGCAGCTCCAACATGGTCTCCTACGAGCAGTACTTC. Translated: CASSSNMVSYEQYF.

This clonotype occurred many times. Here the CDR3 reads CSAPEAGNQPQHF. The CDR3 nucleotides are TGCAGTGCACCCGAGGCGGGGAATCAGCCCCAGCATTTT. This chain links TRBV20-1 with TRBJ1-5; D uncertain. Germline V gene lookup returns CDR1 DFQATT and CDR2 SNEGSKA (reference sequence). This CDR3 has 13 amino acids. V was clipped by 6 bases and J by 4 bases, with 13 bases between them.

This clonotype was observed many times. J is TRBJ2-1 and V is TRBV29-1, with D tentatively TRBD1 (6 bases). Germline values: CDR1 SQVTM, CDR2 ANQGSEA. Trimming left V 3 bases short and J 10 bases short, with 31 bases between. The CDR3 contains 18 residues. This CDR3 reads CSVDAPFDPQGGRPEQFF. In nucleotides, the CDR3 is TGCAGCGTTGACGCCCCCTTTGACCCACAGGGTGGACGACCGGAGCAGTTCTTC.

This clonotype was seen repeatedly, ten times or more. The chain's CDR3 is CASSQRLAGVGDTGELFF. The DNA of the CDR3 is TGTGCCAGCAGCCAGCGACTAGCGGGAGTAGGGGACACCGGGGAGCTGTTTTTT. The chain carries TRBV3-1 and TRBJ2-2, with TRBD2 identical over 12 bases. V shed 3 bases and J 3 bases; nucleotides not matched to a gene: 8. CDR1 LGHDT and CDR2 YNNKEL come from the germline V gene (reference sequence). The CDR3 totals 18 residues.

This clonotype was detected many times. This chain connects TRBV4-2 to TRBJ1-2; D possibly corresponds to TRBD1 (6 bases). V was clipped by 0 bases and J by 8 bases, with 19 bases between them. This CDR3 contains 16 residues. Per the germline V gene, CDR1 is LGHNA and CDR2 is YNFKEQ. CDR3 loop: CASSQEQGGSYGGYTF. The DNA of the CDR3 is TGTGCCAGCAGCCAAGAACAGGGAGGTAGTTATGGGGGCTACACCTTC.

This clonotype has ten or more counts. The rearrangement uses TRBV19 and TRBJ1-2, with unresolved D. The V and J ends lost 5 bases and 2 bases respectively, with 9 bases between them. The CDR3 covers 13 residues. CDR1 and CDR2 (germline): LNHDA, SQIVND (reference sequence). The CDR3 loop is CASSYAQNYGYTF. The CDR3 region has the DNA TGTGCCAGTAGTTACGCACAGAACTATGGCTACACCTTC.

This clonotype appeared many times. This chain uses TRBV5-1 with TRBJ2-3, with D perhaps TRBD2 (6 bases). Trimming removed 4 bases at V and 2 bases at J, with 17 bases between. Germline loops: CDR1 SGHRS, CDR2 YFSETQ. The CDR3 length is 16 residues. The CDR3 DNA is TGCGCCAGCAGCCGAGGGGACTCGCCAAACACAGATACGCAGTATTTT. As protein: CASSRGDSPNTDTQYF.